Listed below are T cell receptor beta chains from one sample, sequenced in a study of metastatic and nonmetastatic thyroid tumors. TCRdb re-analyzed the PCR reads using MiXCR. Found here are more than 90,000 clones, approximately 12% of them singletons; the top ten hold around 10%. The sequenced material came from blood. These receptors originate from a female donor with papillary thyroid cancer or a benign thyroid nodule (not recorded which). Some clones in this sample may be carry-over from other donors' samples. The CDR3 runs from the conserved cysteine through the conserved F or W. Each record gives: J gene, D gene, V gene, clone size, CDR3 protein, CDR3 DNA. D genes are given only for firm matches. Size is omitted from some rows. Given values are once, few, many or a class for expanded clones.

J: TRBJ2-3; D: -; V: TRBV11-1; size: many; CDR3: CASRADPHTDTQYF; DNA: TGTGCCAGCAGGGCAGACCCCCACACAGATACGCAGTATTTT
J: TRBJ1-2; D: -; V: TRBV5-1; size: many; CDR3: CASSLDGGGGYTF; DNA: TGCGCCAGCAGCTTGGACGGGGGTGGTGGCTACACCTTC
J: TRBJ1-1; D: -; V: TRBV27; size: many; CDR3: CASSLTGPNTEAFF; DNA: TGTGCCAGCAGTTTGACAGGTCCGAACACTGAAGCTTTCTTT
J: TRBJ1-2; D: -; V: TRBV7-9; size: many; CDR3: CASSLVRGDYGYTF; DNA: TGTGCCAGCAGCCTTGTTCGGGGTGACTATGGCTACACCTTC
J: TRBJ1-2; D: -; V: TRBV5-6; size: many; CDR3: CASSLALGNYGYTF; DNA: TGTGCCAGCAGCTTGGCCCTGGGAAACTATGGCTACACCTTC
J: TRBJ2-6; D: -; V: TRBV28; size: few; CDR3: CASKPTGSLSGANVLTF; DNA: TGTGCCAGCAAACCGACAGGTTCCCTCTCTGGGGCCAACGTCCTGACTTTC
J: TRBJ2-1; D: -; V: TRBV9; size: many; CDR3: CASSVDNEQFF; DNA: TGTGCCAGCAGCGTAGACAATGAGCAGTTCTTC
J: TRBJ2-1; D: -; V: TRBV14; size: many; CDR3: CASSLTPEAEQFF; DNA: TGTGCCAGCAGCCTTACTCCGGAGGCTGAGCAGTTCTTC
J: TRBJ2-3; D: TRBD2; V: TRBV12-3/TRBV12-4; size: many; CDR3: CASSLTTSGSMTDTQYF; DNA: TGTGCCAGCAGTCTAACGACTAGCGGGAGTATGACAGATACGCAGTATTTT
J: TRBJ2-2; D: TRBD2; V: TRBV24-1; size: -; CDR3: CATRGLAGVGELFF; DNA: TGTGCCACCAGAGGACTAGCGGGAGTCGGGGAGCTGTTTTTT
J: TRBJ2-5; D: -; V: TRBV7-9; size: many; CDR3: CASSHPGPAVGETQYF; DNA: TGTGCCAGCAGCCACCCGGGACCGGCGGTTGGAGAGACCCAGTACTTC
J: TRBJ2-5; D: -; V: TRBV7-2; size: many; CDR3: CASTQWGGAPQETQYF; DNA: TGTGCCAGCACCCAGTGGGGGGGGGCCCCCCAAGAGACCCAGTACTTC
J: TRBJ2-7; D: -; V: TRBV27; size: many; CDR3: CASSLATGRIYEQYF; DNA: TGTGCCAGCAGTTTAGCAACGGGACGGATCTACGAGCAGTACTTC
J: TRBJ2-2; D: -; V: TRBV6-1; size: many; CDR3: CASTLVPGSNTGELFF; DNA: TGTGCCAGCACTCTAGTACCGGGATCGAACACCGGGGAGCTGTTTTTT
J: TRBJ2-3; D: -; V: TRBV30; size: many; CDR3: CAWSVQGKRDTQYF; DNA: TGTGCCTGGAGTGTACAGGGAAAACGGGATACGCAGTATTTT
J: TRBJ1-1; D: -; V: TRBV2; size: -; CDR3: CASSDGSEAFF; DNA: TGTGCCAGCAGTGACGGATCTGAAGCTTTCTTT
J: TRBJ1-1; D: -; V: TRBV19; size: many; CDR3: CASSITSGAGAFF; DNA: TGTGCCAGTAGTATTACGTCGGGGGCAGGAGCTTTCTTT
J: TRBJ1-3; D: -; V: TRBV19; size: many; CDR3: CASKVGTDSGNTIYF; DNA: TGTGCCAGTAAGGTCGGGACGGACTCTGGAAACACCATATATTTT
J: TRBJ2-5; D: -; V: TRBV6-2/TRBV6-3; size: many; CDR3: CASSPLGGTLETQYF; DNA: TGTGCCAGCAGTCCGCTAGGGGGGACGTTGGAGACCCAGTACTTC
J: TRBJ1-6; D: -; V: TRBV6-1; size: many; CDR3: CASSFRQESSYNSPLHF; DNA: TGTGCCAGCAGTTTCCGACAGGAGAGCTCCTATAATTCACCCCTCCACTTT
J: TRBJ2-1; D: TRBD1; V: TRBV7-9; size: many; CDR3: CASSPLNRGVNEQFF; DNA: TGTGCCAGCAGTCCACTCAACAGGGGAGTCAATGAGCAGTTCTTC
J: TRBJ1-2; D: TRBD1; V: TRBV7-9; size: many; CDR3: CASSQGGAVSGYTF; DNA: TGTGCCAGCAGTCAAGGGGGCGCAGTATCCGGCTACACCTTC
J: TRBJ2-2; D: TRBD1; V: TRBV6-1; size: few; CDR3: CASSSVQGWSGELFF; DNA: TGTGCCAGCAGTTCAGTACAGGGGTGGTCCGGCGAGCTGTTTTTT
J: TRBJ1-6; D: -; V: TRBV5-1; size: -; CDR3: CASSLGRGTYNSPLHF; DNA: TGCGCCAGCAGCTTAGGCAGGGGAACCTATAATTCACCCCTCCACTTT
J: TRBJ2-1; D: -; V: TRBV5-1; size: -; CDR3: CASSLRLWDNEQFF; DNA: TGCGCCAGCAGCTTGCGTTTGTGGGACAATGAGCAGTTCTTC
J: TRBJ2-1; D: TRBD2; V: TRBV20-1; size: many; CDR3: CSARDRTSGYNEQFF; DNA: TGCAGTGCTAGAGACAGGACTAGCGGTTACAATGAGCAGTTCTTC
J: TRBJ1-2; D: -; V: TRBV20-1; size: many; CDR3: CSAPFGYGYTF; DNA: TGCAGTGCTCCTTTTGGGTATGGCTACACCTTC
J: TRBJ2-2; D: -; V: TRBV7-3; size: many; CDR3: CASSLVPGFTGELFF; DNA: TGTGCCAGCAGCTTAGTGCCGGGTTTCACCGGGGAGCTGTTTTTT
J: TRBJ2-3; D: TRBD1; V: TRBV6-2/TRBV6-3; size: many; CDR3: CASSYFDKQGPTDTQYF; DNA: TGTGCCAGCAGTTACTTCGACAAACAGGGGCCCACAGATACGCAGTATTTT
J: TRBJ1-2; D: TRBD1; V: TRBV28; size: many; CDR3: CAGGRQGGYGYTF; DNA: TGTGCCGGAGGAAGACAGGGGGGGTATGGCTACACCTTC
J: TRBJ2-5; D: TRBD2; V: TRBV28; size: many; CDR3: CASSGTSGMWIRQETQYF; DNA: TGTGCCAGCAGCGGGACTAGCGGGATGTGGATCCGCCAAGAGACCCAGTACTTC
J: TRBJ2-1; D: TRBD2; V: TRBV30; size: -; CDR3: CAWRPGLAGVTYNEQFF; DNA: TGTGCCTGGAGGCCGGGACTAGCGGGAGTAACCTACAATGAGCAGTTCTTC
J: TRBJ1-2; D: -; V: TRBV10-3; size: many; CDR3: CAISEGVGDYGYTF; DNA: TGTGCCATCAGTGAGGGAGTTGGGGACTATGGCTACACCTTC
J: TRBJ2-4; D: -; V: TRBV6-2/TRBV6-3; size: many; CDR3: CASSYGGTVMRNIQYF; DNA: TGTGCCAGCAGTTACGGAGGGACAGTAATGAGAAACATTCAGTACTTC
J: TRBJ1-2; D: -; V: TRBV27; size: many; CDR3: CASSSDNLYGYTF; DNA: TGTGCCAGCAGTTCAGACAACCTCTATGGCTACACCTTC
J: TRBJ2-1; D: TRBD2; V: TRBV24-1; size: many; CDR3: CATSDPRRSGRYNEQFF; DNA: TGTGCCACCAGTGATCCCCGTCGGAGCGGGAGGTACAATGAGCAGTTCTTC
J: TRBJ2-1; D: -; V: TRBV5-1; size: many; CDR3: CASSLRLGDNEQFF; DNA: TGCGCCAGCAGCTTGCGTTTGGGGGATAATGAGCAGTTCTTC
J: TRBJ2-1; D: -; V: TRBV27; size: many; CDR3: CASSLGRYNEQFF; DNA: TGTGCCAGCAGTTTGGGACGCTACAATGAGCAGTTCTTC
J: TRBJ1-6; D: -; V: TRBV6-1; size: many; CDR3: CASSEKRSPLHF; DNA: TGTGCCAGCAGTGAAAAGAGGTCACCCCTCCACTTT
J: TRBJ1-5; D: TRBD1; V: TRBV6-1; size: few; CDR3: CESMAAGGMEPQHF; DNA: TGTGAAAGCATGGCGGCAGGGGGCATGGAGCCCCAGCATTTT
J: TRBJ1-1; D: -; V: TRBV10-1; size: many; CDR3: CASSGWSAAEAFF; DNA: TGCGCCAGCAGTGGGTGGTCGGCAGCTGAAGCTTTCTTT
J: TRBJ1-1; D: -; V: TRBV20-1; size: many; CDR3: CSAREADRNTEAFF; DNA: TGCAGTGCTAGGGAGGCGGACAGGAACACTGAAGCTTTCTTT
J: TRBJ2-2; D: TRBD2; V: TRBV11-1; size: -; CDR3: CASSLGLAGMRNTGELFF; DNA: TGTGCCAGCAGCTTAGGGCTAGCGGGCATGCGGAACACCGGGGAGCTGTTTTTT
J: TRBJ2-5; D: -; V: TRBV12-3/TRBV12-4; size: many; CDR3: CASSLIGETQYF; DNA: TGTGCCAGCAGTTTAATTGGAGAGACCCAGTACTTC
J: TRBJ2-1; D: -; V: TRBV9; size: many; CDR3: CASSVGTSSYNEQFF; DNA: TGTGCCAGCAGCGTAGGGACCAGCTCCTACAATGAGCAGTTCTTC